This TCR beta chain was profiled in a study of T cells expressing NK-cell markers. TCRdb derives one entry per CDR3 protein from the 5' RACE reads, leaving out DNA. The sample has about 460,000 distinct CDR3 sequences. In germline, CDR1 is MNHNS, CDR2 SASEGT. This CDR3 has 17 residues. The sequencing input was blood T cells: a sorted CD56 or NKG2C T cell subset, CD4+ or CD8+ T cells, or bulk PBMC T cells (not recorded which). This receptor was obtained from a woman between 50 and 59 years old in good health. The genes are TRBV6-1 and TRBJ2-5; TCRdb reports TRBD2, a call that lacks DNA to check it against. The CDR3 reads CASSEATSGTLPETQYF.